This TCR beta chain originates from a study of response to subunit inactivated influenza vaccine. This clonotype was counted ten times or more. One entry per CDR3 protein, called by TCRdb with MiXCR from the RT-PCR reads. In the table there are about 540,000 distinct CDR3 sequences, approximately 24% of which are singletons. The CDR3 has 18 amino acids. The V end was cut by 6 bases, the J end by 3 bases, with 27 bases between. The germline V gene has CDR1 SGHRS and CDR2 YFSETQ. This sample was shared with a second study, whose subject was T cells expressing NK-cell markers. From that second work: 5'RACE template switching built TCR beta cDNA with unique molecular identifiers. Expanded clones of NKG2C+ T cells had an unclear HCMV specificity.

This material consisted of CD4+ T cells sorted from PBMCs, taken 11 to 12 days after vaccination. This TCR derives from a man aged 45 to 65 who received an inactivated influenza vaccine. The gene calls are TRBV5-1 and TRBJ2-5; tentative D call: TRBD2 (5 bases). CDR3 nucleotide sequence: TGCGCCAGCACCCCTCCAATTTCAGGTTCTGGGAGAGAAGAGACCCAGTACTTC. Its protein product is CASTPPISGSGREETQYF. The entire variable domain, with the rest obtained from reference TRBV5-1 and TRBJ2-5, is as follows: KAGVTQTPRYLIKTRGQQVTLSCSPISGHRSVSWYQQTPGQGLQFLFEYFSETQRNKGNFPGRFSGRQFSNSRSEMNVSTLELGDSALYLCASTPPISGSGREETQYFGPGTRLLVL.